This TCR beta chain was sequenced during a study of T-cell reconstitution after alpha-beta-depleted transplantation in children. Unique molecular identifiers were incorporated when the TCRbeta library was constructed. TCRdb fed the PCR reads into MiXCR, producing one record per CDR3 protein. The sample shows around 450,000 distinct CDR3 sequences, approximately 42% of them seen only once. Germline V CDR1 and CDR2: DFQATT, SNEGSKA (reference sequence). V was clipped by 0 bases and J by 2 bases, with 11 bases between them. The CDR3 has 15 amino acids. This clonotype was found a few times. The material was PBMCs, obtained before TCRalphabeta/CD19-depleted stem cell transplant. This TCR was recovered from a girl aged 2 to 9 with aplastic anemia, due to receive a stem cell transplant. The V call is TRBV20-1, the J call TRBJ1-5, with unresolved D. In nucleotides, the CDR3 is TGCAGTGCTAGAGAGGCCCCAAGGGGCAATCAGCCCCAGCATTTT. Encoded protein: CSAREAPRGNQPQHF.